This TCR beta chain was sequenced during a study of Graves' ophthalmopathy and Graves' hyperthyroidism. Study-wide points: With around 88% sensitivity and approximately 79% specificity, a 13-signature model separated ophthalmopathy from stable hyperthyroidism. Detected in blood as well were most expanded thyroid clonotypes with frequency above 0.001.

With regard to this clonotype: Its target is unknown.

V lost 0 bases to trimming and J lost 9 bases, with 13 bases between them. The CDR3 sequence is 15 residues long. The germline CDR1 and CDR2 sequences are SGDLS and YYNGEE. Enrolled hyperthyroidism patients had a new diagnosis, a duration under 2 months, and an age of 18 to 65. Reliance was placed on clinical symptoms, serum thyroxine, TRAb, thyroid ultrasound and orbital computed tomography for diagnosis. From RNA, the CDR3 regions of TCR beta chains were amplified and sequenced. A first-round RT-PCR used HTBI primers, followed by a second-round multiplex PCR. Via MiXCR, TCRdb re-called the multiplex PCR reads, giving one row per CDR3 protein. The table includes 1 million to 1.3 million distinct CDR3 sequences, roughly two fifths detected once.

Material for sequencing was peripheral blood or thyroid tissue (not recorded which). The chain has TRBV9 and TRBJ1-6; the D gene is possibly TRBD1 (5 bases). This receptor was identified in an adult man with Graves' hyperthyroidism. CDR3 DNA: TGTGCCAGCAGCGTAGATTTCAGGGAACGTTCACCCCTCCACTTT. Its translation is CASSVDFRERSPLHF.